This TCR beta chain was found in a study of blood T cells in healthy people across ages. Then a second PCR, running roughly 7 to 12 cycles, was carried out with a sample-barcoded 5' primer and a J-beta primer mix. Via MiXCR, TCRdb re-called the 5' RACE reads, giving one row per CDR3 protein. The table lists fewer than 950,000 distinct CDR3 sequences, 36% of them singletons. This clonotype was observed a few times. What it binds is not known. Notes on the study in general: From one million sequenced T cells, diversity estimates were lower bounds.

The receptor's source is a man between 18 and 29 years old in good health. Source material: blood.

As DNA, the CDR3 is TGTGCCAGCAGTCCGACCCCCCCGGAAAAACTGTTTTTT. This translates into CASSPTPPEKLFF. The J gene is TRBJ1-4, the V gene TRBV12-3 or TRBV12-4; unclear D gene. V was shortened by 5 bases and J by 8 bases, with 12 bases between the two germline ends. The CDR3 has 13 amino acids.